The next 5 T cell receptor beta chains were all read from a single sample in a study of T cell responses to AZD1222 COVID-19 vaccine. Using immunoSEQ multiplex PCR, the repertoire was profiled, and TCRdb retains in-frame clones only, with some absent. The repertoire consists of around 100,000 clones, with around 90% occurring once and the leading ten covering 2% to 2.5%. This sample comprised peripheral blood, obtained 28 days after the second AZD1222 dose. These receptors all stem from an adult who received the AZD1222 COVID-19 vaccine.

The V gene is TRBV4-2, the J gene TRBJ2-2, with 9 nucleotides matching TRBD1. V shed 3 bases, J shed 3 bases, and the junction held 5 bases outside the gene matches. Looked up from germline, CDR1 is LGHNA and CDR2 is YNFKEQ. This CDR3 contains 16 residues. The CDR3 here is CASSQDGDRDTGELFF. CDR3 in DNA: TGTGCCAGCAGCCAGGACGGGGACAGGGACACCGGGGAGCTGTTTTTT.

The rearrangement links TRBV3-1 (or the pseudogene TRBV3-2) to TRBJ2-6; D unresolved. The germline V gene encodes CDR1 LGHDT and CDR2 YNNKEL (reference sequence). The length of the CDR3 is 15 residues. V lost 1 base and J lost 0, with 4 bases in between. The CDR3 nucleotides are TGTGCCAGCAGCCAAGCAGACTCTGGGGCCAACGTCCTGACTTTC. This encodes CASSQADSGANVLTF.

V usage is TRBV30 and J usage is TRBJ1-4; 7 bases match TRBD1. Per the germline V gene, CDR1 is GTSNPN and CDR2 is SVGIG (reference sequence). CDR3 length equals 15 residues. V was pared by 0 bases and J by 3 bases, with 4 bases of the junction left unmatched. The CDR3, as DNA: TGTGCCTGGAGTGTACAAGGGGGCTCTAATGAAAAACTGTTTTTT. The encoded protein is CAWSVQGGSNEKLFF. The whole variable domain, filled in from reference TRBV30 and TRBJ1-4, reads SQTIHQWPATLVQPVGSPLSLECTVEGTSNPNLYWYRQAAGRGLQLLFYSVGIGQISSEVPQNLSASRPQDRQFILSSKKLLLSDSGFYLCAWSVQGGSNEKLFFGSGTQLSVL.

The chain links TRBV28 to TRBJ1-2; the D is unclear. Trimming left V 8 bases short and J 9 bases short, with 13 bases between. From germline, CDR1 is MDHEN and CDR2 SYDVKM. The CDR3 length is 11 residues. The CDR3 protein is CASGREASYTF. CDR3 in DNA: TGTGCCAGCGGGAGAGAGGCGAGCTACACCTTC.

The table lists this clone with a count of one. This chain connects TRBV28 to TRBJ2-1; D call uncertain. Germline V gene data show CDR1 as MDHEN and CDR2 as SYDVKM. Trimming cost V 5 bases and J 0 bases, with 11 bases left between them. There are 15 residues in the CDR3. The CDR3 coding sequence is TGTGCCAGCAGTCTAAGCCCGAGCTCCTACAATGAGCAGTTCTTC. This gives the protein CASSLSPSSYNEQFF.